The rows below give T cell receptor beta chains drawn from one sample of a study of blood T cell repertoires in COVID-19. The repertoire was sequenced with immunoSEQ multiplex PCR; TCRdb's copy has only in-frame clones and lacks some. The table shows approximately 190,000 clones, with around 80% occurring only once. Sequencing used peripheral blood. Source of these receptors: a human donor with acute or convalescent COVID-19. The donor label of this sample is uncertain. Each CDR3 is given with its conserved first and last residue. D genes are given only for firm matches. Not all rows give a size; the values are once, few, many and, for expanded clones, a class.

j_call: TRBJ2-5; v_call: TRBV7-3; d_call: TRBD2; clone_size: .; cdr3_nt: TGTGCCAGCAGCTCGTTTGGGACTAGCGGGAGTGGTTTGCAAGAGACCCAGTACTTC; cdr3_aa: CASSSFGTSGSGLQETQYF
j_call: TRBJ2-7; v_call: TRBV18; d_call: TRBD2; clone_size: .; cdr3_nt: TGTGCCAGCTCACCACTGCCTTTAGCGGGAGGGCCCCCCTACGAGCAGTACTTC; cdr3_aa: CASSPLPLAGGPPYEQYF
j_call: TRBJ1-5; v_call: TRBV28; d_call: .; clone_size: .; cdr3_nt: TGTGCCAGCAGCCGACGGCAGGGCCAGCATTTT; cdr3_aa: CASSRRQGQHF
j_call: TRBJ2-5; v_call: TRBV6-4; d_call: .; clone_size: .; cdr3_nt: TGTGCCACCGAGACCTACGGAGCCCCCCAAGAGACCCAGTACTTC; cdr3_aa: CATETYGAPQETQYF
j_call: TRBJ2-1; v_call: TRBV5-1; d_call: TRBD2; clone_size: .; cdr3_nt: TGCGCCAGCAGCCCCCTAGCGGTCTCCTACAATGAGCAGTTCTTC; cdr3_aa: CASSPLAVSYNEQFF
j_call: TRBJ2-5; v_call: TRBV4-2; d_call: TRBD2; clone_size: .; cdr3_nt: TGTGCCAGCAGCCAAGAGATAAATGGGGGAGGGCAAGAGACCCAGTACTTC; cdr3_aa: CASSQEINGGGQETQYF
j_call: TRBJ2-7; v_call: TRBV30; d_call: TRBD2; clone_size: .; cdr3_nt: TGTGCGAGGGAGGGTCTATACGAGCAGTACTTC; cdr3_aa: CAREGLYEQYF
j_call: TRBJ2-3; v_call: TRBV7-3; d_call: TRBD1; clone_size: .; cdr3_nt: TGTGCCAGCAGCCCAGGGGGACACCCCACAGATACGCAGTATTTT; cdr3_aa: CASSPGGHPTDTQYF
j_call: TRBJ1-1; v_call: TRBV7-3; d_call: .; clone_size: .; cdr3_nt: TGTGCCAGCAGCCCTCGGGGGAGTACTGAAGCTTTCTTT; cdr3_aa: CASSPRGSTEAFF
j_call: TRBJ1-5; v_call: TRBV6-5; d_call: .; clone_size: .; cdr3_nt: TGTGCCAGCTTGCGGGGGCCGGAAGGCAATCAGCCCCAGCATTTT; cdr3_aa: CASLRGPEGNQPQHF
j_call: TRBJ2-5; v_call: TRBV28; d_call: TRBD2; clone_size: .; cdr3_nt: TGTGCCAGCAGGGGGGCCCGACTAGCGGGAGTAGAGACCCAGTACTTC; cdr3_aa: CASRGARLAGVETQYF
j_call: TRBJ1-4; v_call: TRBV5-1; d_call: TRBD1; clone_size: .; cdr3_nt: TGCGCCAGCAGCTCCGGACAGGGGGCGCGTGACCAGGAAAAACTGTTTTTT; cdr3_aa: CASSSGQGARDQEKLFF
j_call: TRBJ1-2; v_call: TRBV6-2/TRBV6-3; d_call: TRBD1; clone_size: .; cdr3_nt: TGTGCCAGCAGCCACCAACGGACAGGGGGATACTATGGCTACACCTTC; cdr3_aa: CASSHQRTGGYYGYTF
j_call: TRBJ1-6; v_call: TRBV5-1; d_call: .; clone_size: .; cdr3_nt: TGCGCCAGCAGGGCGGGCGCGGAGATATGGTCACCCCTCCACTTT; cdr3_aa: CASRAGAEIWSPLHF
j_call: TRBJ2-3; v_call: TRBV28; d_call: .; clone_size: .; cdr3_nt: TGTGCCAGCAGCCGACCCCCAAGGGAGACTAGCACAGATACGCAGTATTTT; cdr3_aa: CASSRPPRETSTDTQYF
j_call: TRBJ2-1; v_call: TRBV28; d_call: TRBD2; clone_size: .; cdr3_nt: TGTGCCAGCACCATGGCCGGGACTAGCGAGAATGAGCAGTTCTTC; cdr3_aa: CASTMAGTSENEQFF
j_call: TRBJ2-1; v_call: TRBV7-2; d_call: TRBD2; clone_size: .; cdr3_nt: TGTGCCAGCAGCTTAGTTGGGGTGCCTAGCGGATACAATGAGCAGTTCTTC; cdr3_aa: CASSLVGVPSGYNEQFF
j_call: TRBJ2-2; v_call: TRBV2; d_call: .; clone_size: .; cdr3_nt: TGTGCCAGCAGTGGCAGGTTGAACACCGGGGAGCTGTTTTTT; cdr3_aa: CASSGRLNTGELFF
j_call: TRBJ2-5; v_call: TRBV5-1; d_call: .; clone_size: .; cdr3_nt: TGCGCCAGCAGCTTGCCAGGGGCCAGACGGGGGACCCAGTACTTC; cdr3_aa: CASSLPGARRGTQYF
j_call: TRBJ2-3; v_call: TRBV28; d_call: TRBD2; clone_size: .; cdr3_nt: TGTGCCAGCACACCCAATGGACTAGCGGGGGCCACAGATACGCAGTATTTT; cdr3_aa: CASTPNGLAGATDTQYF
j_call: TRBJ2-2; v_call: TRBV7-9; d_call: .; clone_size: .; cdr3_nt: TGTGCCAGCAGCTTCCCAAGCGCTAACCCGTACACCGGGGAGCTGTTTTTT; cdr3_aa: CASSFPSANPYTGELFF
j_call: TRBJ1-1; v_call: TRBV11-2; d_call: TRBD1; clone_size: .; cdr3_nt: TGTGCCAGCAGCTTAGTCGGACAGGGGTCTGAAGCTTTCTTT; cdr3_aa: CASSLVGQGSEAFF
j_call: TRBJ1-1; v_call: TRBV2; d_call: TRBD1; clone_size: .; cdr3_nt: TGTGCCAGCAGTGCTACAGGGGGACGCACTGAAGCTTTCTTT; cdr3_aa: CASSATGGRTEAFF
j_call: TRBJ2-2; v_call: TRBV10-3; d_call: TRBD1; clone_size: .; cdr3_nt: TGTGCCATATCCCGAACGACAGGGGTTAGCGGGGAGCTGTTTTTT; cdr3_aa: CAISRTTGVSGELFF
j_call: TRBJ1-4; v_call: TRBV30; d_call: TRBD1; clone_size: once; cdr3_nt: TGTGCCTGGAGCGCAAGCGGGACAGGGGGACGAAAACTGTTTTTT; cdr3_aa: CAWSASGTGGRKLFF
j_call: TRBJ1-1; v_call: TRBV27; d_call: .; clone_size: .; cdr3_nt: TGTGCCAGCAGTAGACGGAACCAGGACAGTTCCACTGAAGCTTTCTTT; cdr3_aa: CASSRRNQDSSTEAFF
j_call: TRBJ2-7; v_call: TRBV6-5; d_call: TRBD2; clone_size: .; cdr3_nt: TGTGCCAGCAGAGGTAGCGGGAGGGAAGGCGAGCAGTACTTC; cdr3_aa: CASRGSGREGEQYF
j_call: TRBJ2-1; v_call: TRBV5-4; d_call: TRBD2; clone_size: once; cdr3_nt: TGTGCCAGCAGCTTGGCTGGACTAGCGGGAGTGAATGAGCAGTTCTTC; cdr3_aa: CASSLAGLAGVNEQFF